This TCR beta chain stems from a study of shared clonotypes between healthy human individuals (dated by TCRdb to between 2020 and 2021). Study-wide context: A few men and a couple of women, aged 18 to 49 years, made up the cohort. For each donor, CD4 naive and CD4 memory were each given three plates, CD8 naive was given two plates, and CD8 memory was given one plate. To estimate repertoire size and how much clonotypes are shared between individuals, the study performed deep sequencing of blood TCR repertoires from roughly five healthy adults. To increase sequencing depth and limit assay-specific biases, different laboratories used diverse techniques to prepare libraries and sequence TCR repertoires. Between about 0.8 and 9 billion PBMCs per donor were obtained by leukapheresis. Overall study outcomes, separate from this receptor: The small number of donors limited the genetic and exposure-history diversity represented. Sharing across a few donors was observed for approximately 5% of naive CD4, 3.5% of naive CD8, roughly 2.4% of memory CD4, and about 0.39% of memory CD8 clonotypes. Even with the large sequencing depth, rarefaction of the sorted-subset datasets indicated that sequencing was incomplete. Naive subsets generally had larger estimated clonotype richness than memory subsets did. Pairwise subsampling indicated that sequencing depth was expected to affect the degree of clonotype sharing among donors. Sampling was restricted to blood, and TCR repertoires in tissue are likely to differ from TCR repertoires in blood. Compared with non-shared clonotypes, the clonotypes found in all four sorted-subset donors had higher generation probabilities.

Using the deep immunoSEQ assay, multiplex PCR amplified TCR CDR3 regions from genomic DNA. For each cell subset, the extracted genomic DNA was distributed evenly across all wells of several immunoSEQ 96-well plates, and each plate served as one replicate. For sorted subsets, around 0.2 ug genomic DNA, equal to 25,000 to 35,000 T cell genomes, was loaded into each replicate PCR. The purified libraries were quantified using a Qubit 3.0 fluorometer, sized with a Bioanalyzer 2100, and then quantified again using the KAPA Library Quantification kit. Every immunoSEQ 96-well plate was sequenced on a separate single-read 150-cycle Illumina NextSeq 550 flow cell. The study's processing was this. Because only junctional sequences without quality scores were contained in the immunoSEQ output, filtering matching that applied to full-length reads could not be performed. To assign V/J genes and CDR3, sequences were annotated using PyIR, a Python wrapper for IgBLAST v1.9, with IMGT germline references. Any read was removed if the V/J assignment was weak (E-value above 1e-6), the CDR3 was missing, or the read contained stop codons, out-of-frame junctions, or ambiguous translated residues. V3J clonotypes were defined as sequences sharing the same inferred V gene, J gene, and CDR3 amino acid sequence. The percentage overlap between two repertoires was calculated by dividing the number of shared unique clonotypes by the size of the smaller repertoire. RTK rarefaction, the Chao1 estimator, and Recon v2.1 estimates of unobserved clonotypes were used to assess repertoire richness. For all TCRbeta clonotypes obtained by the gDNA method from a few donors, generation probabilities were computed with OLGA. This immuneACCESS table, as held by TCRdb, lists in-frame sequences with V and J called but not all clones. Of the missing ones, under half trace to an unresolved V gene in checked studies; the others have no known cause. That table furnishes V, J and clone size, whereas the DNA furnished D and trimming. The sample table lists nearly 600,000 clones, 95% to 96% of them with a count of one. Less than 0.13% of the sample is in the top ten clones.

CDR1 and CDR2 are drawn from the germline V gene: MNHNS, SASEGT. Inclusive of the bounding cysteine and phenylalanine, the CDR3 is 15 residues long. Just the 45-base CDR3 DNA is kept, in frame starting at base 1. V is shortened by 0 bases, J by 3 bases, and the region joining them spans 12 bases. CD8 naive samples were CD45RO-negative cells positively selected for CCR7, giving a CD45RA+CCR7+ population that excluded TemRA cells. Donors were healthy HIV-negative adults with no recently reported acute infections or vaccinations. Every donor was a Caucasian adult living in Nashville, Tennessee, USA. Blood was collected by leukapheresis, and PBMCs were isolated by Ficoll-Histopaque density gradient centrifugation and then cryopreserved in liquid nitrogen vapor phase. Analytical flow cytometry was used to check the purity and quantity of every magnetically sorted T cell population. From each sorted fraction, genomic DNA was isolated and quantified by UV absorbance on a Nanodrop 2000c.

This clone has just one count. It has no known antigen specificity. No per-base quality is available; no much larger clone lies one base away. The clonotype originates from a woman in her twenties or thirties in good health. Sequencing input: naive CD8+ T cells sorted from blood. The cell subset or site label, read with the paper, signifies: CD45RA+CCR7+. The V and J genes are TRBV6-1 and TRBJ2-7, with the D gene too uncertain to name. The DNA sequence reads TGTGCCAGCAGTGAAGCGCTCGGCTTCTACTACGAGCAGTACTTC. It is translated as CASSEALGFYYEQYF.